This TCR beta chain was sequenced for a study of blood T cell repertoires in COVID-19. On the study more broadly: Whether acute or convalescent, the COVID-19 samples came from the United States, Italy and Spain. T cells, B-cell-depleted T cells, or PBMCs supplied cDNA or gDNA.

The V end was cut by 1 base, the J end by 3 bases, with 6 bases between. This CDR3 has 13 residues. Germline assignment: CDR1 LNHNV and CDR2 YYDKDF (reference sequence). Per the study methods: Amplification from reference gene primers served as the basis for estimated nucleated cell counts. TCRdb keeps only in-frame clones here, not all; method: immunoSEQ multiplex PCR. V and J calls plus clone size are reproduced from that table; the DNA served to infer D and trimming. Of 50,000 to 70,000 clones in the sample, around 79% were seen once. The sequenced sample was peripheral blood. This receptor was obtained from a man aged 60 to 75 with acute or convalescent COVID-19. The chain combines TRBV15 with TRBJ2-5, with D maybe TRBD2 (6 bases). The CDR3 loop reads CATSRGGEETQYF. The CDR3 nucleotides are TGTGCCACCAGCAGAGGCGGGGAAGAGACCCAGTACTTC.